This record covers a single TCR beta chain. This CDR3 contains 13 residues. V dropped 4 bases and J dropped 0 bases, with 7 bases sitting between them. Germline V gene lookup returns CDR1 SGHNT and CDR2 YYREEE (reference sequence). This record belongs to a study of control samples from healthy donors and cancer patients. TCRdb's table, derived via immunoSEQ multiplex PCR, lists solely in-frame clones and lacks some. The repertoire holds tens of thousands of clones, about 93% seen once, with roughly 4% in the top ten. The TCR originated in a man aged 25 to 40 in good health. Sequenced: blood. The V gene is TRBV5-4, the J gene TRBJ1-1, with a weak D call TRBD1 (5 bases). CDR3 DNA sequence: TGTGCCAGCAGCCAGGACATGAACACTGAAGCTTTCTTT. Protein sequence: CASSQDMNTEAFF.